This T cell receptor beta chain was sequenced for a study of early T cells in non-severe SARS-CoV-2 infection. As for the study in general: Sequencing was performed on bulk RNA from unsorted whole blood, leaving chains unpaired. General study findings and limits: CD4 and private specificities were missed by VDJdb matching, which favored anti-spike CD8 responses.

Individually, cDNA molecules had unique molecular identifiers attached to them. TCRdb independently ran MiXCR on the 5' RACE reads; one entry per CDR3 protein. The table shows tens of thousands of distinct CDR3 sequences, with roughly 5.4% occurring only once. This clonotype came up many times. Its specificity is not known. This CDR3 has 12 amino acids. Germline V lookup: CDR1 MNHEY, CDR2 SVGEGT. The germline V and J ends were trimmed by 6 bases and 5 bases, with 9 bases remaining between them. This clonotype was sampled from an adult who was a healthcare worker with PCR-confirmed SARS-CoV-2 infection or an uninfected control (not recorded which). The input for sequencing was whole blood, taken at baseline. This chain links TRBV6-2 or TRBV6-3 with TRBJ2-3, with a tentative D call TRBD2 (5 bases). The CDR3 DNA follows: TGTGCCAGCAGACGAGGGAAAGATACGCAGTATTTT. Translated: CASRRGKDTQYF.